These 14 T cell receptor beta chains were all obtained from the same sample, sequenced in a study of control samples from healthy donors and cancer patients. Method: immunoSEQ multiplex PCR; TCRdb's copy keeps in-frame clones and lacks some. In the table there are roughly 400,000 clones, 75% to 95% of which are singletons. The source material was PBMCs. The receptors stem from a man aged 35 to 55 with head and neck cancer.

The V gene is TRBV2, the J gene TRBJ2-3, with a tentative D call TRBD1 (5 bases). The germline gives CDR1 SNHLY, CDR2 FYNNEI. V was trimmed by 10 bases and J by 4 bases, leaving 9 bases between them. The CDR3 has 11 amino acids. The DNA of the CDR3 is TGTGCCATCGAAGGGGCAGATACGCAGTATTTT. It codes for CAIEGADTQYF.

The J gene is TRBJ2-7, the V gene TRBV10-1, with TRBD2 matching over 7 bases. This CDR3 spans 15 amino acids. V lost 0 bases, J lost 2 bases, and 4 bases stayed unmatched. CDR1 and CDR2 (germline): WNHNN, SYGVQD (reference sequence). CDR3 sequence (DNA): TGCGCCAGCAGTGAGTCGTCTAGCGGTCCCTACGAGCAGTACTTC. Translating it yields CASSESSSGPYEQYF.

V usage is TRBV18 and J usage is TRBJ2-7; TRBD1 might be the D (6 bases). Germline V CDR1 and CDR2: KGHSH, LQKENI. The CDR3 covers 15 residues. Trimming removed 3 bases at V and 1 base at J, with 13 bases between. CDR3: CASSPAQGSSYEQYF. CDR3 DNA sequence: TGTGCCAGCTCACCCGCCCAGGGGTCGTCCTACGAGCAGTACTTC.

The gene calls are TRBV10-1 and TRBJ2-2, with D unresolved. Trimming removed 5 bases from V and 0 bases from J, with 4 bases in between. The CDR3 is 13 amino acids. Germline loops: CDR1 WNHNN, CDR2 SYGVQD (reference sequence). The CDR3 loop reads CASSPTNTGELFF. The CDR3 DNA is TGCGCCAGCAGTCCTACGAACACCGGGGAGCTGTTTTTT.

As for this clone: The sample carries other DNA sequences with the same CDR3. This sequence joins TRBV7-9 and TRBJ2-7; no reliable D call. Trimming took 4 bases from V and 2 from J, leaving 3 bases between them. CDR3 length equals 11 residues. CDR1 and CDR2 (germline): SEHNR, FQNEAQ (reference sequence). CDR3 DNA: TGTGCCAGCAGCTCAACCTACGAGCAGTACTTC. Its translation is CASSSTYEQYF.

The gene calls are TRBV29-1 and TRBJ2-7, with 12 bases lining up with TRBD1. V was pared by 5 bases and J by 4 bases, with 15 bases of the junction left unmatched. CDR3 size: 17 residues. The germline CDR1 and CDR2 sequences are SQVTM and ANQGSEA. The CDR3 here is CSVPGTGGLLSSYEQYF. CDR3 sequence (DNA): TGCAGCGTTCCCGGGACAGGGGGCCTTCTGAGTTCTTACGAGCAGTACTTC.

J is TRBJ2-7 and V is TRBV12-5, with a weak D call TRBD1 (6 bases). CDR3 length equals 13 residues. Looked up from germline, CDR1 is LGHNT and CDR2 is FRNRAP. The germline V and J ends were trimmed by 7 bases and 1 base, with 11 bases remaining between them. CDR3 amino acids: CASALDSSYEQYF. In DNA form, the CDR3 reads TGTGCTAGTGCCCTGGACAGTTCCTACGAGCAGTACTTC.

The chain couples TRBV27 to TRBJ1-1; D gene unclear. V lost 6 bases, J lost 0 bases, and 8 bases lay in between. The CDR3 consists of 13 residues. CDR1 is MNHEY, CDR2 SMNVEV, per germline (reference sequence). CDR3 protein: CASRLTVNTEAFF. CDR3 sequence (DNA): TGTGCCAGCAGACTTACGGTGAACACTGAAGCTTTCTTT.

The J gene is TRBJ1-1, the V gene TRBV7-3, with D possibly TRBD1 on 5 matching bases. Trimming removed 4 bases from V and 0 bases from J, with 9 bases in between. From germline, CDR1 is SGHTA and CDR2 FQGTGA. The CDR3 consists of 14 residues. CDR3 sequence: CASSSGTVNTEAFF. The CDR3 DNA reads as TGTGCCAGCAGCTCAGGGACGGTGAACACTGAAGCTTTCTTT.

A few counts support this clone. This chain links TRBV19 with TRBJ1-5; 11 positions match TRBD1. The ends lost 6 bases at V and 6 bases at J; junction bases unmatched: 7. Germline lookup yields CDR1 LNHDA and CDR2 SQIVND (reference sequence). The CDR3 covers 15 residues. CDR3: CASRQRGTGGQPQHF. CDR3 nucleotide sequence: TGTGCCAGTAGACAGAGGGGGACAGGGGGTCAGCCCCAGCATTTT. Full variable domain (missing parts from reference TRBV19 and TRBJ1-5): DGGITQSPKYLFRKEGQNVTLSCEQNLNHDAMYWYRQDPGQGLRLIYYSQIVNDFQKGDIAEGYSVSREKKESFPLTVTSAQKNPTAFYLCASRQRGTGGQPQHFGDGTRLSIL.

A note on this clone: Other DNA sequences from this sample encode an identical CDR3 as well. The genes are TRBV6-5 and TRBJ2-3, with D uncertain. Trimming removed 0 bases at V and 0 bases at J, with 7 bases between. The CDR3 has 15 residues. Germline V gives CDR1 MNHEY, CDR2 SVGAGI. The DNA of the CDR3 is TGTGCCAGCAGTTACTCAGAATGGAGCACAGATACGCAGTATTTT. It yields the protein CASSYSEWSTDTQYF.

The chain recombines TRBV6-1 with TRBJ2-7; D remains ambiguous. The V end was cut by 5 bases, the J end by 4 bases, with 6 bases between. CDR3 length equals 11 residues. Germline assignment: CDR1 MNHNS and CDR2 SASEGT. CDR3 loop: CASSPFYEQYF. DNA for the CDR3: TGTGCCAGCAGTCCGTTTTACGAGCAGTACTTC.

CDR3 coding DNA: TGTGCCAGTAGTAACCCTCGACTATCCCCCTGGGATGAGCAGTTCTTC. Its protein is CASSNPRLSPWDEQFF. The chain links TRBV19 to TRBJ2-1, with D perhaps TRBD2 (5 bases). This CDR3 region has 16 residues. The germline V gene has CDR1 LNHDA and CDR2 SQIVND (reference sequence). The V gene lost 4 bases and the J gene lost 8 bases, with 21 bases spanning the gap.

The chain employs TRBV30 and TRBJ1-6; 9 bases line up with TRBD1. The J segment lost 8 bases and the V segment lost 5 bases, leaving 4 bases of the junction unmatched. CDR1 GTSNPN and CDR2 SVGIG come from the germline V gene (reference sequence). The CDR3 runs 13 residues. The CDR3 is CAWGGDRDSPLHF. The CDR3 DNA reads as TGTGCCTGGGGGGGGGACAGGGATTCACCCCTCCACTTT. Using reference TRBV30 and TRBJ1-6 for the parts outside the CDR3, the full variable domain is SQTIHQWPATLVQPVGSPLSLECTVEGTSNPNLYWYRQAAGRGLQLLFYSVGIGQISSEVPQNLSASRPQDRQFILSSKKLLLSDSGFYLCAWGGDRDSPLHFGNGTRLTVT.